This T cell receptor beta chain appears in the sequencing data of a study of shared clonotypes between healthy human individuals. This CDR3 spans 16 amino acids. Germline-derived CDR1 and CDR2 are SGHRS and YFSETQ. Losses at the gene ends were 0 bases for V and 2 bases for J; bases not matched to a gene: 2. For unsorted samples, genomic DNA was extracted from approximately 90 million PBMCs. Sequencing of unsorted PBMC DNA was carried out using ten immunoSEQ deep assay plates. Sequenced by immunoSEQ multiplex PCR; TCRdb stores in-frame clones only, minus some. In the table there are 450,000 to 550,000 clones, roughly 78% of which are singletons.

The rearrangement joins TRBV5-1 to TRBJ2-3; 11 bases match TRBD2. The source material was PBMCs. This clonotype was obtained from a woman in her 40s in good health. Some clones in this sample may be carry-over from other donors' samples. This CDR3 reads CASSLVAGGPTDTQYF. The CDR3 bases are TGCGCCAGCAGCTTGGTAGCGGGAGGGCCCACAGATACGCAGTATTTT.